This T cell receptor (beta chain) was captured by sequencing in a study of T cells in Graves' hyperthyroidism and ophthalmopathy. RNA transcripts were the template for amplifying TCR beta CDR3 regions. HTBI primers were used for first-round RT-PCR of the TCR CDR3. TCRdb recomputed calls from the multiplex PCR reads with MiXCR, one row per CDR3 protein. This sample has around 490,000 distinct CDR3 sequences, with 15% to 20% found just once. The study included ophthalmopathy patients with Clinical Activity Score at least 3, NOSPECS grade at least 4 and duration under 3 months. Thyroid ultrasound, orbital computed tomography, clinical symptoms, and serum thyroxine and TRAb underpinned diagnoses. More than 8 ml fresh peripheral blood yielded the PBMCs. This clonotype was counted ten times or more. Its specificity is not known. Findings and limits, study-wide: Median prediction lead before ophthalmopathy onset was 6.5 months with the model.

The receptor was isolated from a man aged 35 to 55 with Graves' ophthalmopathy. Sequenced sample: blood.

CDR3 DNA: TGCAGTGCTAGGGCGGGGGCGAGCACAGATACGCAGTATTTT. Translated, it gives CSARAGASTDTQYF. The V and J genes are TRBV20-1 and TRBJ2-3; TRBD2 might be the D (7 bases). V was trimmed by 3 bases and J by 0 bases, leaving 10 bases between them. CDR1 is DFQATT and CDR2 is SNEGSKA in the germline V gene (reference sequence). The CDR3 loop spans 14 amino acids.